The 32 T cell receptor beta chains given below trace back to one sample, sequenced in a study of blood T cells in healthy people across ages. Combining a sample-barcoded 5' primer with a J-beta primer mix, a second PCR ran for 7 to 11 cycles. TCRdb itself ran the 5' RACE reads through MiXCR, one entry per CDR3 protein. In the table there are fewer than 2 million distinct CDR3 sequences, roughly two fifths of which are singletons. Sample: blood. The source of these receptors is a human donor in good health.

This clonotype was observed a handful of times. The chain uses TRBV4-1 and TRBJ2-7; D may match TRBD1 or TRBD2 (5 bases each). V was pared by 0 bases and J by 0 bases, with 12 bases between. CDR3 length equals 16 residues. The germline V gene has CDR1 MGHRA and CDR2 YSYEKL. The CDR3 region has the DNA TGCGCCAGCAGCCAAGATGTTTGGGGGAGCTCCTACGAGCAGTACTTC. Translation gives CASSQDVWGSSYEQYF.

The chain employs TRBV6-6 and TRBJ1-1, with D perhaps TRBD1 (6 bases). There are 15 residues in the CDR3. CDR1 is MNHNY and CDR2 is SVGAGI in the germline V gene (reference sequence). V lost 5 bases and J lost 4, with 17 bases in between. CDR3 sequence reads: CASSLPTGPSTEAFF. CDR3 DNA sequence: TGTGCCAGCAGTCTTCCTACAGGGCCGAGCACTGAAGCTTTCTTT.

This CDR3 is CALSDSQETQYF. The CDR3 nucleotides read TGTGCCCTATCGGACAGCCAAGAGACCCAGTACTTC. The chain employs TRBV7-6 and TRBJ2-5, with D possibly matching TRBD1 (6 bases). Germline V CDR1 and CDR2: SGHVS, FNYEAQ. The CDR3 length is 12 residues. V lost 11 bases, J lost 1 base, and 11 bases lay in between.

There are a few counts of this clonotype. The chain uses TRBV7-2 and TRBJ1-4; TRBD1 might be the D (5 bases). This CDR3 has 15 amino acids. Trimming took 2 bases from V and 5 from J, leaving 12 bases between them. Germline-derived CDR1 and CDR2 are SGHTA and FQGNSA. In DNA, the CDR3 is TGTGCCAGCAGCTTATTGGCAGGGAGAAATGAAAAACTGTTTTTT. It codes for CASSLLAGRNEKLFF.

In its sample, this clonotype was seen a few times. The V call is TRBV20-1, the J call TRBJ2-7; 12 bases line up with TRBD2. The J segment lost 2 bases and the V segment lost 5 bases, leaving 16 bases of the junction unmatched. The CDR3 has 18 residues. Germline CDR1 and CDR2: DFQATT and SNEGSKA (reference sequence). In nucleotides, the CDR3 is TGCAGTGCTCCCACCACTAGCGGGGGGTATCAAGGGACCTACGAGCAGTACTTC. Amino acid sequence: CSAPTTSGGYQGTYEQYF.

The chain recombines TRBV12-3 or TRBV12-4 with TRBJ2-1; no clear D. Trimming left V 7 bases short and J 6 bases short, with 19 bases between. The CDR3 is made up of 15 amino acids. The CDR3 loop is CASTLSRSSFNEQFF. CDR3 DNA: TGTGCCAGCACCCTATCAAGGAGTAGTTTCAATGAGCAGTTCTTC.

This clonotype occurred a few times. The rearrangement links TRBV12-3 or TRBV12-4 to TRBJ1-1; 7 bases are a match to TRBD1. Unmatched junction bases numbered 10, after V lost 9 bases and J lost 0 bases. This CDR3 is built from 15 residues. This CDR3 reads CASRKTTGVNTEAFF. The DNA of the CDR3 is TGTGCCAGTCGGAAAACTACAGGGGTGAACACTGAAGCTTTCTTT.

The chain recombines TRBV28 with TRBJ2-5; 11 bases are a match to TRBD2. Germline V gene lookup returns CDR1 MDHEN and CDR2 SYDVKM. V lost 6 bases, J lost 5 bases, and 8 bases stayed unmatched. This CDR3 has 15 amino acids. The CDR3 nucleotides read TGTGCCAGCAGACTAGCGGGGGCGGGGGGGGAGACCCAGTACTTC. This gives the protein CASRLAGAGGETQYF. The complete variable domain, with remaining parts taken from reference TRBV28 and TRBJ2-5, reads DVKVTQSSRYLVKRTGEKVFLECVQDMDHENMFWYRQDPGLGLRLIYFSYDVKMKEKGDIPEGYSVSREKKERFSLILESASTNQTSMYLCASRLAGAGGETQYFGPGTRLLVL.

The gene calls are TRBV20-1 and TRBJ2-1; 8 positions agree with TRBD1. V dropped 4 bases and J dropped 5; count of bases not matched to a gene: 10. Germline-derived CDR1 and CDR2 are DFQATT and SNEGSKA (reference sequence). This CDR3 has 15 residues. The CDR3 is CSAIGLTGENNEQFF. The CDR3 DNA sequence: TGCAGTGCTATCGGACTGACAGGGGAAAACAATGAGCAGTTCTTC.

This clonotype was seen only a few times. This rearrangement joins TRBV4-3 to TRBJ2-5; 13 bases fit TRBD2. This CDR3 region has 16 residues. Per germline, CDR1 LGHNA and CDR2 YSLEER. V lost 0 bases, J lost 5 bases, and 3 bases stayed unmatched. CDR3 sequence reads: CASSQEGGLAGETQYF. The CDR3 coding sequence is TGCGCCAGCAGCCAAGAGGGGGGACTAGCGGGGGAGACCCAGTACTTC.

This clonotype turned up a few times. The chain recombines TRBV20-1 with TRBJ1-5; TRBD1 agrees at 9 bases. This CDR3 comprises 16 residues. The V gene end was trimmed by 6 bases and the J gene end by 7 bases; junction bases not matched to a gene: 16. The V gene's germline CDR1 is DFQATT and CDR2 SNEGSKA (reference sequence). The CDR3 region has the DNA TGCAGTGCCTCGAGGGGGACAGGGAATCTTCGCCAGCCCCAGCATTTT. Its translation: CSASRGTGNLRQPQHF.

The rearrangement joins TRBV20-1 to TRBJ1-1, with D possibly TRBD1 on 5 matching bases. This CDR3 has 12 amino acids. The V gene lost 0 bases and the J gene lost 10 bases, with 12 bases spanning the gap. Looked up from germline, CDR1 is DFQATT and CDR2 is SNEGSKA (reference sequence). CDR3 DNA sequence: TGCAGTGCTAGAGATCGAGTAGGGGTAGCTTTCTTT. Translated, it gives CSARDRVGVAFF.

This chain joins TRBV14 and TRBJ2-1; D might be TRBD1 or TRBD2, each matching 5 bases. Trimming cost V 4 bases and J 8 bases, with 15 bases left between them. The germline gives CDR1 SGHDN, CDR2 FVKESK. The CDR3 consists of 14 residues. This chain's CDR3 is CASSPFGRDHEQFF. CDR3 nucleotide sequence: TGTGCCAGCAGCCCGTTTGGTAGGGACCATGAGCAGTTCTTC.

This clonotype was seen only a few times. The chain uses TRBV5-1 and TRBJ1-6; a possible D gene is TRBD1 (6 bases). The CDR3 has 15 amino acids. Trimming stripped 1 base from V and 8 bases from J, with 13 bases between. CDR1 and CDR2 (germline): SGHRS, YFSETQ. This CDR3 is CASSLQNAGDSPLHF. DNA for the CDR3: TGCGCCAGCAGCTTGCAGAACGCAGGGGATTCACCCCTCCACTTT. The full variable domain, rest sourced from reference TRBV5-1 and TRBJ1-6, is KAGVTQTPRYLIKTRGQQVTLSCSPISGHRSVSWYQQTPGQGLQFLFEYFSETQRNKGNFPGRFSGRQFSNSRSEMNVSTLELGDSALYLCASSLQNAGDSPLHFGNGTRLTVT.

V gene TRBV20-1 combines with J gene TRBJ2-1; no firm D call. V lost 1 base to trimming and J lost 5 bases, with 12 bases between them. CDR1 DFQATT and CDR2 SNEGSKA come from the germline V gene (reference sequence). There are 14 residues in the CDR3. The CDR3: CSARGVAWDNEQFF. The CDR3 DNA reads TGCAGTGCTAGAGGAGTTGCATGGGACAATGAGCAGTTCTTC.

There are a few counts of this clonotype. J is TRBJ1-2 and V is TRBV6-4; possibly TRBD1 for D (5 bases). The CDR3 loop spans 9 amino acids. Germline V gene lookup returns CDR1 MRHNA and CDR2 SNTAGT. V was clipped by 6 bases and J by 12 bases, with 8 bases between them. The CDR3 reads CASSKTDTF. For the CDR3, the DNA is TGTGCCAGCAGCAAGACAGACACCTTC.

The table lists this clonotype with a few counts. The chain carries TRBV5-1 and TRBJ2-5, with D possibly called TRBD1 or TRBD2 (5 bases each). This CDR3 contains 14 residues. Trimming shortened V by 4 bases and J by 2 bases, and 12 bases separated the two germline ends. CDR1 is SGHRS and CDR2 is YFSETQ in the germline V gene. CDR3 DNA: TGCGCCAGCAGCACCGGGACCCTTCAAGAGACCCAGTACTTC. It translates to CASSTGTLQETQYF.

This clonotype was counted only a few times. The chain is built from TRBV11-3 and TRBJ1-2; 8 bases match TRBD1. Germline lookup yields CDR1 SGHNT and CDR2 YENEEA. The V and J ends lost 0 bases and 7 bases, in that order; junction bases with no gene match: 1. CDR3 length: 13 residues. CDR3 in amino acids: CASSLDGQGGYTF. DNA for the CDR3: TGTGCCAGCAGCTTAGACGGACAGGGTGGCTACACCTTC.

The V call is TRBV7-8, the J call TRBJ2-1; 12 nucleotides align to TRBD2. In germline, CDR1 is SGHVS, CDR2 FQNEAQ. CDR3 length: 16 amino acids. Unmatched junction bases numbered 5, after V lost 5 bases and J lost 3 bases. The CDR3 bases are TGTGCCAGCAGCGGAGCGGGACTAGCGGGCTACAATGAGCAGTTCTTC. Translated: CASSGAGLAGYNEQFF.

V is TRBV7-2 and J is TRBJ1-1; D is possibly TRBD1 (5 bases). The CDR3 is made up of 14 amino acids. V lost 10 bases to trimming and J lost 6 bases, with 21 bases between them. In germline, CDR1 is SGHTA, CDR2 FQGNSA. The CDR3 nucleotides read TGTGCCACCCAGAGCGGTTTCAGGGACTCTGAAGCTTTCTTT. This codes for CATQSGFRDSEAFF.

This clonotype was seen only a few times. The chain joins TRBV2 to TRBJ1-5; TRBD1 is a possible D gene (5 bases). CDR1 and CDR2 from the germline V gene are SNHLY and FYNNEI. There are 14 residues in the CDR3. The V gene lost 7 bases and the J gene lost 9 bases, with 19 bases spanning the gap. As DNA, the CDR3 is TGTGCCAGCAATACCGGGACCCGAGGAGGGCCCCAGCATTTT. It specifies CASNTGTRGGPQHF. Based on the CDR3 plus reference TRBV2 and TRBJ1-5, the full variable domain is EPEVTQTPSHQVTQMGQEVILRCVPISNHLYFYWYRQILGQKVEFLVSFYNNEISEKSEIFDDQFSVERPDGSNFTLKIRSTKLEDSAMYFCASNTGTRGGPQHFGDGTRLSIL.

Only a few counts were recorded for this clonotype. The chain combines TRBV29-1 with TRBJ1-2, with a possible D match to TRBD1 (6 bases). Trimming took off 1 base at V and 7 bases at J, with 10 bases between the two ends. CDR1 and CDR2 from the germline V gene are SQVTM and ANQGSEA. There are 12 residues in the CDR3. The CDR3 DNA follows: TGCAGCGTTGAAGGGACAGCTTTTGGCTACACCTTC. As protein: CSVEGTAFGYTF.

The chain recombines TRBV5-4 with TRBJ2-1; the D is unclear. V gave up 1 base and J gave up 6 bases, with 8 bases separating them. Germline CDR1 and CDR2: SGHNT and YYREEE (reference sequence). The CDR3 covers 13 residues. The DNA of the CDR3 is TGTGCCAGCAGCTTGAACGGCTTCAATGAGCAGTTCTTC. Protein product: CASSLNGFNEQFF.

This CDR3 reads CASSLGQGAGIQYF. The CDR3 DNA reads as TGTGCCAGCAGTCTTGGACAGGGAGCTGGCATTCAGTACTTC. The gene calls are TRBV6-2 or TRBV6-3 and TRBJ2-4; TRBD1 matches 8 bases. This CDR3 is built from 14 residues. V was pared by 5 bases and J by 9 bases, with 9 bases of the junction left unmatched. CDR1 MNHEY and CDR2 SVGEGT come from the germline V gene.

This clonotype was seen repeatedly, ten times or more. The chain couples TRBV20-1 to TRBJ1-5; no definite D call. Germline V CDR1 and CDR2: DFQATT, SNEGSKA (reference sequence). V shed 5 bases and J shed 5 bases, with 22 bases lying between them. The CDR3 covers 16 residues. The CDR3 loop is CSALSFGQLEDQPQHF. CDR3 nucleotides: TGCAGTGCTCTTTCGTTCGGCCAACTTGAGGATCAGCCCCAGCATTTT.

The V and J genes are TRBV10-3 and TRBJ2-1; D is possibly TRBD2 (6 bases). Trimming left V 0 bases short and J 6 bases short, with 9 bases between. CDR1 is ENHRY and CDR2 is SYGVKD in the germline V gene. CDR3 length: 14 residues. CDR3 nucleotide sequence: TGTGCCATCAGTGAGTCGTGGAGGGGCAATGAGCAGTTCTTC. Protein product: CAISESWRGNEQFF.

The CDR3 DNA reads TGTGCCAGCAGCGTCGGGGGTTCAGGACTAGAAATCCACAATGAGCAGTTCTTC. Protein: CASSVGGSGLEIHNEQFF. The V and J genes are TRBV9 and TRBJ2-1; the match to TRBD2 covers 7 bases. Trimming cost V 2 bases and J 5 bases; bases outside gene matches: 16. This CDR3 region has 18 residues. CDR1 and CDR2 (germline): SGDLS, YYNGEE.

The chain uses TRBV27 and TRBJ1-2, with D unclear. The V gene's germline CDR1 is MNHEY and CDR2 SMNVEV (reference sequence). The V end lost 5 bases, the J end lost 7 bases, and 17 bases lay between the germline ends. CDR3 length: 14 residues. CDR3 sequence: CASSPSLRRGGYTF. CDR3 nucleotides: TGTGCCAGCAGTCCCTCCCTCCGCCGGGGTGGCTACACCTTC.

The chain employs TRBV27 and TRBJ2-6; TRBD2 might be the D (5 bases). The CDR3 is 15 residues long. V lost 2 bases and J lost 5, with 10 bases in between. The V gene's germline CDR1 is MNHEY and CDR2 SMNVEV (reference sequence). Written as DNA, the CDR3 is TGTGCCAGCAGTTTAGCCCGGGGTTGGGCCAACGTCCTGACTTTC. This translates into CASSLARGWANVLTF.

There are a few counts of this clonotype. For the CDR3, the DNA is TGTGCCAGCAGCTTAGCCGCCAATCCCTCCTACGAGCAGTACTTC. Translation gives CASSLAANPSYEQYF. The genes are TRBV7-2 and TRBJ2-7; no definite D call. Germline V gene sequence: CDR1 SGHTA, CDR2 FQGNSA. Trimming took off 0 bases at V and 0 bases at J, with 9 bases between the two ends. The CDR3 consists of 15 residues.

The chain couples TRBV12-3 or TRBV12-4 to TRBJ1-3; 8 bases match TRBD1. The V segment lost 3 bases and the J segment 4 bases; nucleotides outside the gene matches: 5. CDR3 length: 15 amino acids. Here the CDR3 DNA reads TGTGCCAGCAGTTTTACCACAGGGGGAGGAAACACCATATATTTT. It codes for CASSFTTGGGNTIYF.

This clonotype was recorded a few times. The genes are TRBV2 and TRBJ2-5, with D possibly being TRBD1 (5 bases). The V gene lost 4 bases and the J gene lost 0 bases, with 12 bases spanning the gap. The CDR3 sequence is 15 residues long. The germline gives CDR1 SNHLY, CDR2 FYNNEI. CDR3 sequence: CASSAWGLNQETQYF. The CDR3 DNA follows: TGTGCCAGCAGTGCTTGGGGCCTGAACCAAGAGACCCAGTACTTC.